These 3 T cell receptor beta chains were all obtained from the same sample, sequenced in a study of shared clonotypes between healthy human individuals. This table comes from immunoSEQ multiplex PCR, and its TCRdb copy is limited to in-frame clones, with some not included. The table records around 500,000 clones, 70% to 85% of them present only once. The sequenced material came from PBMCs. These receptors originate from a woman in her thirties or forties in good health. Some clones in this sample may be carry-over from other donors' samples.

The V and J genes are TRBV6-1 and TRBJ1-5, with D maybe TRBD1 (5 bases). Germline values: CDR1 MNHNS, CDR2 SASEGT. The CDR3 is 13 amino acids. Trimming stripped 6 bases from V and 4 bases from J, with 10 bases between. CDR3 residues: CASSGHMNQPQHF. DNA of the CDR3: TGTGCCAGCAGCGGACATATGAATCAGCCCCAGCATTTT.

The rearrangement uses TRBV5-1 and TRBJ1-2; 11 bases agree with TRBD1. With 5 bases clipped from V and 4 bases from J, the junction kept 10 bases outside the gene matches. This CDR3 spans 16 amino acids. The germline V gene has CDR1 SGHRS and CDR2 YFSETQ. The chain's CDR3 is CASRVAPGTGGYGYTF. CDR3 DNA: TGCGCCAGCAGGGTAGCCCCCGGGACAGGGGGCTATGGCTACACCTTC.

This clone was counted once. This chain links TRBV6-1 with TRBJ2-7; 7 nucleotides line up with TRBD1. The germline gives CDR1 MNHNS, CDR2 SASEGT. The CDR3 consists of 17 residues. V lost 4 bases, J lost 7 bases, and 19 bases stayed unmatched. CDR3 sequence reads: CASSASFQRGRSGEQYF. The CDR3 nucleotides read TGTGCCAGCAGTGCCAGCTTTCAGAGGGGGCGCTCAGGGGAGCAGTACTTC.